These 14 T cell receptor beta chains were sequenced from one sample in a study of blood T cell repertoires in COVID-19. The table came from immunoSEQ multiplex PCR; TCRdb's copy has only in-frame clones and leaves some out. The profile shows over 30,000 clones, roughly 88% of them singletons. What was sequenced was peripheral blood. The source is a man in his 70s with acute or convalescent COVID-19.

The chain recombines TRBV28 with TRBJ1-2, with 9 bases that match TRBD1. The CDR3 has 15 amino acids. The germline V gene has CDR1 MDHEN and CDR2 SYDVKM. With V trimmed by 8 bases and J by 4 bases, 11 bases remained unmatched. CDR3 region: CASSRTGEGAYGYTF. In nucleotides, the CDR3 is TGTGCCAGCTCTAGGACAGGGGAGGGGGCCTATGGCTACACCTTC.

The chain carries TRBV11-2 and TRBJ2-1; a possible D gene is TRBD2 (6 bases). The germline V gene encodes CDR1 SGHAT and CDR2 FQNNGV. The CDR3 is made up of 16 amino acids. V dropped 1 base and J dropped 4 bases, with 14 bases sitting between them. DNA of the CDR3: TGTGCCAGCAGCTTAGTCGGGGGAGTTATTTACAATGAGCAGTTCTTC. Its protein is CASSLVGGVIYNEQFF.

The chain is built from TRBV27 and TRBJ2-6; 11 nucleotides line up with TRBD1. The CDR3 is 17 residues long. In germline, CDR1 is MNHEY, CDR2 SMNVEV (reference sequence). The trim removed 6 bases at V and 0 bases at J, leaving 4 bases unmatched. As DNA, the CDR3 is TGTGCCAGCAGCTCCGGGACAGGGGGCTCTGGGGCCAACGTCCTGACTTTC. Protein: CASSSGTGGSGANVLTF.

The rearrangement joins TRBV5-1 to TRBJ2-1, with 8 bases fitting TRBD1. This CDR3 is built from 15 residues. Looked up from germline, CDR1 is SGHRS and CDR2 is YFSETQ. V shed 4 bases and J 5 bases; nucleotides not matched to a gene: 8. In DNA form, the CDR3 reads TGCGCCAGCAGCATGACGGGACAGGAAAACAATGAGCAGTTCTTC. Amino acids: CASSMTGQENNEQFF.

The V and J genes are TRBV28 and TRBJ1-1; TRBD1 matches at 7 bases. The CDR3 sequence is 14 residues long. Germline values: CDR1 MDHEN, CDR2 SYDVKM. V dropped 7 bases and J dropped 7; count of bases not matched to a gene: 12. The CDR3 DNA reads as TGTGCCAGCACACTGGACAGGTCTTTGGTTGAAGCTTTCTTT. Translating gives CASTLDRSLVEAFF.

As for this clone: The junction departs from germline at one end; a sequencing error may be responsible. The chain couples TRBV7-7 to TRBJ2-2, with 10 positions matching TRBD2. CDR1 SSHAT and CDR2 FNYEAQ come from the germline V gene (reference sequence). This CDR3 has 17 residues. DNA for the CDR3: TGTGCTAGCAGCTTAGATCTAGCGGGAGTATTGTCCGGGGAGCTGTTTTTT. Residues: CASSLDLAGVLSGELFF.

The gene calls are TRBV18 and TRBJ2-2; D unresolved. Trimming took off 3 bases at V and 2 bases at J, with 13 bases between the two ends. The germline V gene has CDR1 KGHSH and CDR2 LQKENI. This CDR3 is built from 16 residues. In DNA form, the CDR3 reads TGTGCCAGCTCACCGACACAGATCAGAAACACCGGGGAGCTGTTTTTT. The encoded protein is CASSPTQIRNTGELFF.

J is TRBJ2-1 and V is TRBV19, with D possibly being TRBD1 (6 bases). V gave up 4 bases and J gave up 7 bases, with 14 bases separating them. This CDR3 contains 14 residues. Germline V lookup: CDR1 LNHDA, CDR2 SQIVND (reference sequence). The CDR3 DNA sequence: TGTGCCAGTAGTAGTGGGACACTAGGAAATGAGCAGTTCTTC. Translation: CASSSGTLGNEQFF.

V is TRBV5-5 and J is TRBJ1-6, with 7 nucleotides matching TRBD1. CDR1 is SGHKS, CDR2 YYEKEE, per germline (reference sequence). With V trimmed by 3 bases and J by 6 bases, 9 bases remained unmatched. CDR3 length equals 16 residues. This CDR3 reads CASSWPGGSGNSPLHF. CDR3 sequence (DNA): TGTGCCAGCAGCTGGCCAGGGGGAAGTGGTAATTCACCCCTCCACTTT.

The chain combines TRBV13 with TRBJ2-3; the match to TRBD2 covers 11 bases. CDR1 and CDR2 from the germline V gene are PRHDT and FYEKMQ (reference sequence). V dropped 4 bases and J dropped 4; count of bases not matched to a gene: 16. The CDR3 covers 19 residues. CDR3 amino acids: CASSSNVPIAGGPADTQYF. The CDR3 DNA reads as TGTGCCAGCAGCTCCAACGTCCCTATAGCGGGAGGGCCTGCAGATACGCAGTATTTT.

This clone has just one count. The V gene is TRBV5-1, the J gene TRBJ2-7; 9 positions match TRBD1. Germline loops: CDR1 SGHRS, CDR2 YFSETQ. CDR3 length: 14 amino acids. Losses at the gene ends were 3 bases for V and 4 bases for J; bases not matched to a gene: 5. CDR3 sequence reads: CASSWGQGEYEQYF. CDR3 DNA sequence: TGCGCCAGCAGCTGGGGACAGGGTGAATACGAGCAGTACTTC.

The chain couples TRBV28 to TRBJ2-2; weak D call: TRBD2 (5 bases). Germline V gene data show CDR1 as MDHEN and CDR2 as SYDVKM. V was trimmed by 7 bases and J by 4 bases, leaving 19 bases between them. The CDR3 has 16 amino acids. Here the CDR3 DNA reads TGTGCCAGCACTAGAGGAGGAAGGGTCTTCACCGGGGAGCTGTTTTTT. It translates to CASTRGGRVFTGELFF.

This chain links TRBV6-5 with TRBJ1-6; TRBD1 matches 8 bases. In germline, CDR1 is MNHEY, CDR2 SVGAGI. V trimming: 7 bases; J trimming: 4 bases; junction bases outside the gene matches: 6. The CDR3 has 15 amino acids. CDR3 residues: CASTRTGTYNSPLHF. CDR3 nucleotide sequence: TGTGCCAGCACCCGGACAGGGACTTATAATTCACCCCTCCACTTT.

The chain joins TRBV20-1 to TRBJ1-4; D unclear. Germline CDR1 reads DFQATT; CDR2 reads SNEGSKA (reference sequence). This CDR3 spans 11 amino acids. Between the trimmed V and J ends, which lost 5 bases and 6 bases, there was a span of 7 bases. The CDR3 here is CSARSDEKLFF. Here the CDR3 DNA reads TGCAGTGCTCGGAGTGATGAAAAACTGTTTTTT.